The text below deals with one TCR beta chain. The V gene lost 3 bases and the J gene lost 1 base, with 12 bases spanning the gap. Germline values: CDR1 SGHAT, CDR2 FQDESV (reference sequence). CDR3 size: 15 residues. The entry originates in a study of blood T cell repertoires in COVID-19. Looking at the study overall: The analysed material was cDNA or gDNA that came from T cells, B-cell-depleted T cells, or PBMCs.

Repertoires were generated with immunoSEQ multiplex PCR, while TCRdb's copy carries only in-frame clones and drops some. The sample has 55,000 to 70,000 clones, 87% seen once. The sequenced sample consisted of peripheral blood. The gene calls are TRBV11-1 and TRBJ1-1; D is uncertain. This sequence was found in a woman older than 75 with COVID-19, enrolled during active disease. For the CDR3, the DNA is TGTGCCAGCAGCTTGGCGGGTCTAAGGAACACTGAAGCTTTCTTT. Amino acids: CASSLAGLRNTEAFF.